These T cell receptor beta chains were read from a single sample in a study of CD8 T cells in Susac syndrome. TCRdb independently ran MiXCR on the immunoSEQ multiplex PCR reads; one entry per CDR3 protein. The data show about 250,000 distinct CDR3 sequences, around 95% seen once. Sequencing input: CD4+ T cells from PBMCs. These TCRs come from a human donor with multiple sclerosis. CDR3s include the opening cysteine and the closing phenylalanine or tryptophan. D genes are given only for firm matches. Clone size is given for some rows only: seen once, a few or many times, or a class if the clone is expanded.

CDR3nt: TGTGCCAGCAGTGTGGAGACAGATACGCAGTATTTT
CDR3aa: CASSVETDTQYF
d_gene: -
j_gene: TRBJ2-3
len: 12
v_gene: TRBV12-3/TRBV12-4
abundance: -

CDR3nt: TGTGCCAGCTCGCAGGAAACTTCGGGGGACTATGGCTACACCTTC
CDR3aa: CASSQETSGDYGYTF
d_gene: -
j_gene: TRBJ1-2
len: 15
v_gene: TRBV18
abundance: -

CDR3nt: TGTGCCAGCAGCAACAGGGGGCTCGACGGCTACACCTTC
CDR3aa: CASSNRGLDGYTF
d_gene: TRBD1
j_gene: TRBJ1-2
len: 13
v_gene: TRBV6-5
abundance: -

CDR3nt: TGTGCCTGGAGTCCTTTGGCCGGCAGACAAGAGACCCAGTACTTC
CDR3aa: CAWSPLAGRQETQYF
d_gene: -
j_gene: TRBJ2-5
len: 15
v_gene: TRBV30
abundance: -

CDR3nt: TGCAGCGTAGGGACGGTATCCTACAATGAGCAGTTCTTC
CDR3aa: CSVGTVSYNEQFF
d_gene: -
j_gene: TRBJ2-1
len: 13
v_gene: TRBV29-1
abundance: -

CDR3nt: TGTGCCAGCAGCCGGACAGGGACCGGCCAGCCCCAGCATTTT
CDR3aa: CASSRTGTGQPQHF
d_gene: TRBD1
j_gene: TRBJ1-5
len: 14
v_gene: TRBV3-1
abundance: -

CDR3nt: TGTGCCAGCAGTTCCAGGGGAGGGACACCTAATGAAAAACTGTTTTTT
CDR3aa: CASSSRGGTPNEKLFF
d_gene: -
j_gene: TRBJ1-4
len: 16
v_gene: TRBV12-3/TRBV12-4
abundance: -

CDR3nt: TGTGCCAGCAGTTACACTGAGGGGGCTAACACCATATATTTT
CDR3aa: CASSYTEGANTIYF
d_gene: TRBD1
j_gene: TRBJ1-3
len: 14
v_gene: TRBV6-6
abundance: -

CDR3nt: TGTGCCAGCAGCCCGATCAGGGGGCCGGGTGTCACCTTC
CDR3aa: CASSPIRGPGVTF
d_gene: TRBD1
j_gene: TRBJ1-2
len: 13
v_gene: TRBV5-4
abundance: -

CDR3nt: TGTGCCAGCAGCACACACGGGGCCTACAATGAGCAGTTCTTC
CDR3aa: CASSTHGAYNEQFF
d_gene: -
j_gene: TRBJ2-1
len: 14
v_gene: TRBV7-9
abundance: once

CDR3nt: TGTGCCAGCAGCTTGACGTACAGGGCGGGAATGAACACTGAAGCTTTCTTT
CDR3aa: CASSLTYRAGMNTEAFF
d_gene: -
j_gene: TRBJ1-1
len: 17
v_gene: TRBV5-4
abundance: once

CDR3nt: TGCGCCAGCAGTGAGTCGATGAGGGGTTCCTACAATGAGCAGTTCTTC
CDR3aa: CASSESMRGSYNEQFF
d_gene: -
j_gene: TRBJ2-1
len: 16
v_gene: TRBV10-1
abundance: once

CDR3nt: TGCGCCAGCAGCCAAGAACGTGGTGGCTTGAACACTGAAGCTTTCTTT
CDR3aa: CASSQERGGLNTEAFF
d_gene: -
j_gene: TRBJ1-1
len: 16
v_gene: TRBV4-1
abundance: -

CDR3nt: TGTGCCAGCAGCTTAAGTGGGGCCGGAGAGACCCAGTACTTC
CDR3aa: CASSLSGAGETQYF
d_gene: -
j_gene: TRBJ2-5
len: 14
v_gene: TRBV7-3
abundance: -

CDR3nt: TGTGCCAGCAGCGCCACAGGGGTGGGTGGCTACACCTTC
CDR3aa: CASSATGVGGYTF
d_gene: TRBD1
j_gene: TRBJ1-2
len: 13
v_gene: TRBV28
abundance: -

CDR3nt: TGTGCCAGCAGCCCGGTAAGGGCGAACACTGAAGCTTTCTTT
CDR3aa: CASSPVRANTEAFF
d_gene: -
j_gene: TRBJ1-1
len: 14
v_gene: TRBV12-3/TRBV12-4
abundance: -

CDR3nt: TGCAGCGTTGTTGACAGGGGGCGAGGGAACACTGAAGCTTTCTTT
CDR3aa: CSVVDRGRGNTEAFF
d_gene: TRBD1
j_gene: TRBJ1-1
len: 15
v_gene: TRBV29-1
abundance: -

CDR3nt: TGTGCCACCAGTGAGCCGGGACAGGGGAATCAGCCCCAGCATTTT
CDR3aa: CATSEPGQGNQPQHF
d_gene: TRBD1
j_gene: TRBJ1-5
len: 15
v_gene: TRBV24-1
abundance: -

CDR3nt: TGTGCCAGCAGCGTTAACGGTATGGGATCACCCCTCCACTTT
CDR3aa: CASSVNGMGSPLHF
d_gene: -
j_gene: TRBJ1-6
len: 14
v_gene: TRBV9
abundance: -

CDR3nt: TGTGCCAGCAGGAGGGGAGGACGAAATTCACCCCTCCACTTT
CDR3aa: CASRRGGRNSPLHF
d_gene: -
j_gene: TRBJ1-6
len: 14
v_gene: TRBV12-3/TRBV12-4
abundance: -

CDR3nt: TGTGCCAGCAGTGGGGGCTATGGCTACACCTTC
CDR3aa: CASSGGYGYTF
d_gene: -
j_gene: TRBJ1-2
len: 11
v_gene: TRBV6-4
abundance: -

CDR3nt: TGTGCCAGCAGTTTTGGACAGGGGGACACTGAAGCTTTCTTT
CDR3aa: CASSFGQGDTEAFF
d_gene: TRBD1
j_gene: TRBJ1-1
len: 14
v_gene: TRBV6-5
abundance: -

CDR3nt: TGCGCCAGCAGCTTGGGTCGGGGGGGTGCAAATGAGCAGTTCTTC
CDR3aa: CASSLGRGGANEQFF
d_gene: TRBD2
j_gene: TRBJ2-1
len: 15
v_gene: TRBV5-1
abundance: -

CDR3nt: TGTGCCAGCAGTGAAGCGCCTAGCGGAAGCTCCTACAATGAGCAGTTCTTC
CDR3aa: CASSEAPSGSSYNEQFF
d_gene: TRBD2
j_gene: TRBJ2-1
len: 17
v_gene: TRBV6-1
abundance: -

CDR3nt: TGTGCCAGCAGCAAGACTAGCGGGAGGGCCGGCGGGGAGCTGTTTTTT
CDR3aa: CASSKTSGRAGGELFF
d_gene: TRBD2
j_gene: TRBJ2-2
len: 16
v_gene: TRBV7-2
abundance: -

CDR3nt: TGTGCCACCAGTGGTGAGGGCCCCGGGGCCAACGTCCTGACTTTC
CDR3aa: CATSGEGPGANVLTF
d_gene: -
j_gene: TRBJ2-6
len: 15
v_gene: TRBV24-1
abundance: -

CDR3nt: TGTGCCAGCAGTTTTGTGGGGAACTACGAGCAGTACTTC
CDR3aa: CASSFVGNYEQYF
d_gene: -
j_gene: TRBJ2-7
len: 13
v_gene: TRBV12-3/TRBV12-4
abundance: -

CDR3nt: TGTGCCAGTAGTATCCAACAGGGCCACCCTGGGGCCAACGTCCTGACTTTC
CDR3aa: CASSIQQGHPGANVLTF
d_gene: -
j_gene: TRBJ2-6
len: 17
v_gene: TRBV19
abundance: once

CDR3nt: TGCGCCAGCAGCTCGACGCCCGGGACTAGCGGAGAGACCCAGTACTTC
CDR3aa: CASSSTPGTSGETQYF
d_gene: TRBD2
j_gene: TRBJ2-5
len: 16
v_gene: TRBV5-1
abundance: -

CDR3nt: TGTGCCGGATTGGAGGGCTATGAGCAGTTCTTC
CDR3aa: CAGLEGYEQFF
d_gene: -
j_gene: TRBJ2-1
len: 11
v_gene: TRBV30
abundance: -

CDR3nt: TGTGCCAGCAGCCAAGTTGGAGCTAGCGGGACACCGATGGGCGCGGAGCAGTTCTTC
CDR3aa: CASSQVGASGTPMGAEQFF
d_gene: TRBD2
j_gene: TRBJ2-1
len: 19
v_gene: TRBV3-1
abundance: -

CDR3nt: TGTGCCAGCAGCCTTCCCCGGGAGGCGGGGTCCTACAATGAGCAGTTCTTC
CDR3aa: CASSLPREAGSYNEQFF
d_gene: TRBD2
j_gene: TRBJ2-1
len: 17
v_gene: TRBV3-1
abundance: -

CDR3nt: TGTGCCAGCAAGCTAGCGAGATACAATGAGCAGTTCTTC
CDR3aa: CASKLARYNEQFF
d_gene: -
j_gene: TRBJ2-1
len: 13
v_gene: TRBV27
abundance: -

CDR3nt: TGTGCCAGCAGTTTATTGGGGCTAGCGGGAAACAATGAGCAGTTCTTC
CDR3aa: CASSLLGLAGNNEQFF
d_gene: TRBD2
j_gene: TRBJ2-1
len: 16
v_gene: TRBV28
abundance: -

CDR3nt: TGTGCCAGCAGTCCAGGAGGGAACACCGGGGAGCTGTTTTTT
CDR3aa: CASSPGGNTGELFF
d_gene: -
j_gene: TRBJ2-2
len: 14
v_gene: TRBV2
abundance: -

CDR3nt: TGTGCCTACCATCGGGACAGGGGGCGCGCAGATACGCAGTATTTT
CDR3aa: CAYHRDRGRADTQYF
d_gene: TRBD1
j_gene: TRBJ2-3
len: 15
v_gene: TRBV30
abundance: -

CDR3nt: TGTGCCAGTACCACTGGGGGTTTCGGCACAGATACGCAGTATTTT
CDR3aa: CASTTGGFGTDTQYF
d_gene: -
j_gene: TRBJ2-3
len: 15
v_gene: TRBV19
abundance: -

CDR3nt: TGTGCCAGCAGCTTGTTCGGACCGACAGATACGCAGTATTTT
CDR3aa: CASSLFGPTDTQYF
d_gene: -
j_gene: TRBJ2-3
len: 14
v_gene: TRBV5-6
abundance: -

CDR3nt: TGTGCCTGGAGTGTAAAGGGACTAGCGAACACCGGGGAGCTGTTTTTT
CDR3aa: CAWSVKGLANTGELFF
d_gene: TRBD2
j_gene: TRBJ2-2
len: 16
v_gene: TRBV30
abundance: -

CDR3nt: TGTGCCAGCAGCGTAGGGGGGACTGAAGCTTTCTTT
CDR3aa: CASSVGGTEAFF
d_gene: -
j_gene: TRBJ1-1
len: 12
v_gene: TRBV9
abundance: -

CDR3nt: TGTGCCAGCTCGTGGGGTGGCAATCAGCCCCAGCATTTT
CDR3aa: CASSWGGNQPQHF
d_gene: -
j_gene: TRBJ1-5
len: 13
v_gene: TRBV7-9
abundance: -

CDR3nt: TGTGCCAGCAGTGAAGGTCGGACCCAGTACTTC
CDR3aa: CASSEGRTQYF
d_gene: -
j_gene: TRBJ2-5
len: 11
v_gene: TRBV6-1
abundance: -

CDR3nt: TGCGCCAGCAGCCAATTGGGAGGGTTTTATGGCTACACCTTC
CDR3aa: CASSQLGGFYGYTF
d_gene: -
j_gene: TRBJ1-2
len: 14
v_gene: TRBV4-1
abundance: once

CDR3nt: TGTGCCAGCAGCTTAGCGCCGGGACTAGCGGAGGCCGAGCAGTTCTTC
CDR3aa: CASSLAPGLAEAEQFF
d_gene: TRBD2
j_gene: TRBJ2-1
len: 16
v_gene: TRBV7-9
abundance: -

CDR3nt: TGCGCCAGCAGCCTAACCTTGAGCTCCGGGGAGCTGTTTTTT
CDR3aa: CASSLTLSSGELFF
d_gene: -
j_gene: TRBJ2-2
len: 14
v_gene: TRBV5-1
abundance: -

CDR3nt: TGTGCCAGCAGCCCCCCGCCTTATCCCCGCGAAAAACTGTTTTTT
CDR3aa: CASSPPPYPREKLFF
d_gene: -
j_gene: TRBJ1-4
len: 15
v_gene: TRBV6-1
abundance: -

CDR3nt: TGTGCCTGGACCAAAATAGCACCATCGAACACAGATACGCAGTATTTT
CDR3aa: CAWTKIAPSNTDTQYF
d_gene: -
j_gene: TRBJ2-3
len: 16
v_gene: TRBV30
abundance: few

CDR3nt: TGTGCCAGCAGCCAAGACAGGGACAATCAGCCCCAGCATTTT
CDR3aa: CASSQDRDNQPQHF
d_gene: -
j_gene: TRBJ1-5
len: 14
v_gene: TRBV4-2
abundance: once

CDR3nt: TGTGCCAGCAGCTCCGACAGGGGATCGGAGACCCAGTACTTC
CDR3aa: CASSSDRGSETQYF
d_gene: TRBD1
j_gene: TRBJ2-5
len: 14
v_gene: TRBV7-2
abundance: few

CDR3nt: TGTGCCAGCGGATTTTCGAATGAAAAACTGTTTTTT
CDR3aa: CASGFSNEKLFF
d_gene: -
j_gene: TRBJ1-4
len: 12
v_gene: TRBV6-6
abundance: -

CDR3nt: TGTGCCAGCGAGAGGACTGAAGCTTTCTTT
CDR3aa: CASERTEAFF
d_gene: -
j_gene: TRBJ1-1
len: 10
v_gene: TRBV6-6
abundance: -

CDR3nt: TGTGCCAGCAGTTTAGCGGCAGGGGATGGCTACACCTTC
CDR3aa: CASSLAAGDGYTF
d_gene: -
j_gene: TRBJ1-2
len: 13
v_gene: TRBV12-3/TRBV12-4
abundance: -

CDR3nt: TGTGCCAGTACCACGGATGGATGGTCACCCCTCCACTTT
CDR3aa: CASTTDGWSPLHF
d_gene: -
j_gene: TRBJ1-6
len: 13
v_gene: TRBV19
abundance: -

CDR3nt: TGTGCCAGCCGGCTAGCGGGGGTTGCCTACAATGAGCAGTTCTTC
CDR3aa: CASRLAGVAYNEQFF
d_gene: TRBD2
j_gene: TRBJ2-1
len: 15
v_gene: TRBV2
abundance: -

CDR3nt: TGTGCCAGTAGTATTGGGGACAGGATCGGCGCAGATACGCAGTATTTT
CDR3aa: CASSIGDRIGADTQYF
d_gene: TRBD1
j_gene: TRBJ2-3
len: 16
v_gene: TRBV19
abundance: -

CDR3nt: TGCAGTGCCCGGTGGCTCGACGGCAATCAGCCCCAGCATTTT
CDR3aa: CSARWLDGNQPQHF
d_gene: -
j_gene: TRBJ1-5
len: 14
v_gene: TRBV20-1
abundance: -

CDR3nt: TGTGCCTCACGCCTCGGGGGTTACACTGAAGCTTTCTTT
CDR3aa: CASRLGGYTEAFF
d_gene: -
j_gene: TRBJ1-1
len: 13
v_gene: TRBV30
abundance: -

CDR3nt: TGTGCCAGCAGCCAAGATGTTAGGCTAGCGGGGGGACCGGCGGAGACCCAGTACTTC
CDR3aa: CASSQDVRLAGGPAETQYF
d_gene: TRBD2
j_gene: TRBJ2-5
len: 19
v_gene: TRBV4-2
abundance: -

CDR3nt: TGTGCCAGCAGCTTTTGGGACAGGGTTCCGGAGACCCAGTACTTC
CDR3aa: CASSFWDRVPETQYF
d_gene: TRBD1
j_gene: TRBJ2-5
len: 15
v_gene: TRBV7-8
abundance: -